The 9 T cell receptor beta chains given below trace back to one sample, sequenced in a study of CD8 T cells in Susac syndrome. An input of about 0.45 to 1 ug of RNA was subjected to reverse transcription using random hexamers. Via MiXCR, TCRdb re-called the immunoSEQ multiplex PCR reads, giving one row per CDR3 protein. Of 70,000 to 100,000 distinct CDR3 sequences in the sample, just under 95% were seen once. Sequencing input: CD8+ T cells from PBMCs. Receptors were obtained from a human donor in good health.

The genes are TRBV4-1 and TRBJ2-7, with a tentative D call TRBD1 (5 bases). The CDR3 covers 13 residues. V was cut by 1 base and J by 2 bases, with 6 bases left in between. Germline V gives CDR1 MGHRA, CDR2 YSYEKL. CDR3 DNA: TGCGCCAGCAGCCAAGTAGGGGCCTACGAGCAGTACTTC. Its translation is CASSQVGAYEQYF.

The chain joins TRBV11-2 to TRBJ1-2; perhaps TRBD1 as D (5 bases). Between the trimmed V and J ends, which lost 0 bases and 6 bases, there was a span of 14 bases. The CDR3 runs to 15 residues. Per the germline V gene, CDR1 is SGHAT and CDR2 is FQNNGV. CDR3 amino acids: CASSLEVWGGNGYTF. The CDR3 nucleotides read TGTGCCAGCAGCTTAGAGGTGTGGGGGGGGAATGGCTACACCTTC.

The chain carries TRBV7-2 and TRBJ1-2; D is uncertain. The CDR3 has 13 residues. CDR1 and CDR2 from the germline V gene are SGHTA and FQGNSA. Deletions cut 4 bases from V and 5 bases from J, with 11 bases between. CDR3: CASSYTNTYGYTF. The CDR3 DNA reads TGTGCCAGCAGCTATACAAATACTTATGGCTACACCTTC. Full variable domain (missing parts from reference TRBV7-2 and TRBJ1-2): GAGVSQSPSNKVTEKGKDVELRCDPISGHTALYWYRQSLGQGLEFLIYFQGNSAPDKSGLPSDRFSAERTGGSVSTLTIQRTQQEDSAVYLCASSYTNTYGYTFGSGTRLTVV.

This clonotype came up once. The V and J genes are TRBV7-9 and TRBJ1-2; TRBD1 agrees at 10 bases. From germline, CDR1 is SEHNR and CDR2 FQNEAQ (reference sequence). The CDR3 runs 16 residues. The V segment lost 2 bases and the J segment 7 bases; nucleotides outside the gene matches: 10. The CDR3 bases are TGTGCCAGCAGCTTACACGACAGGGGGCGACGTGTTGGCTACACCTTC. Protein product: CASSLHDRGRRVGYTF.

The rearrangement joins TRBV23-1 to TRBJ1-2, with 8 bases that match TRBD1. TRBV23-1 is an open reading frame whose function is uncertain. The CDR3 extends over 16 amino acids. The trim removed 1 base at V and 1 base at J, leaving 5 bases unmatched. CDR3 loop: CASSQWGDRINYGYTF. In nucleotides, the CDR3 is TGCGCCAGCAGTCAATGGGGGGACAGGATTAACTATGGCTACACCTTC.

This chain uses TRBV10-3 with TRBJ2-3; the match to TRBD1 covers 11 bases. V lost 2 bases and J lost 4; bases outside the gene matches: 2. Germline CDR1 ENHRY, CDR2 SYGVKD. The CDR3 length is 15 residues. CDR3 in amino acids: CAISEGTGGPDTQYF. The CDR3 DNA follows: TGTGCCATCAGTGAGGGGACAGGGGGTCCAGATACGCAGTATTTT.

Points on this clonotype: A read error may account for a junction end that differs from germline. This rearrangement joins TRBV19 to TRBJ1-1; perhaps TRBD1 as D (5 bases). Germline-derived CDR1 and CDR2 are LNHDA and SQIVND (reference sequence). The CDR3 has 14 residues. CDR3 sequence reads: CASSISRGNSEAFF. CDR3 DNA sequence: TGTGCCAGTAGTATAAGCCGGGGGAACTCTGAAGCTTTCTTT.

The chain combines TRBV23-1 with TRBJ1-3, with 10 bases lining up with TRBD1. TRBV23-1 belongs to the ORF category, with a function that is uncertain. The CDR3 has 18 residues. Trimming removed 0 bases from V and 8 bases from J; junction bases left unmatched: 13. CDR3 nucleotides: TGCGCCAGCAGTCAATCAGACCGGGACAGGGGTCGAGGGGACACCATATATTTT. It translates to CASSQSDRDRGRGDTIYF.

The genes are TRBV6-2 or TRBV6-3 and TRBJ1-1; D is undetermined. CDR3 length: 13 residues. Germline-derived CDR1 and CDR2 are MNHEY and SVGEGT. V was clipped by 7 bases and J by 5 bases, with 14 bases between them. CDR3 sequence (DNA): TGTGCCAGCACCGTTGGCCTCCGGACTGAAGCTTTCTTT. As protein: CASTVGLRTEAFF.